The present T cell receptor (beta chain) was sequenced within a study of cytomegalovirus exposure and HLA in healthy donors. This clone was counted once. Its target is unknown. The study's findings and limits: V- and J-gene trimming in TCR beta was tied to a missense DCLRE1C variant by an analysis performed later.

This CDR3 has 13 amino acids. Germline CDR1 and CDR2: SQVTM and ANQGSEA. Trimming removed 7 bases from V and 7 bases from J; junction bases left unmatched: 7. PCR was performed using 60 Vbeta and 13 Jbeta primers. Data came from immunoSEQ multiplex PCR; TCRdb stores just in-frame clones and leaves some out. The sample lists some 160,000 clones; roughly 80% were seen once. The chain has TRBV29-1 and TRBJ2-1; 10 nucleotides line up with TRBD1. The source is a man in his fifties or sixties in good health and CMV-seronegative. The material sequenced was PBMCs. Written as DNA, the CDR3 is TGCAGCGCCGTGGGACAGGGGTGGAATGAGCAGTTCTTC. Residues: CSAVGQGWNEQFF.